Sequencing of this TCR beta chain was carried out in a study of T cell responses to AZD1222 COVID-19 vaccine. Findings of the study overall: Increased Spike-specific TCR breadth and depth were observed after two AZD1222 doses.

TCRdb's table, derived via immunoSEQ multiplex PCR, lists solely in-frame clones and lacks some. The sample records more than 150,000 clones, approximately 90% being singletons. The CDR3 is made up of 16 amino acids. After removal of 2 bases from V and 4 bases from J, the junction contained 10 bases not matched to a gene. Germline V gives CDR1 MNHEY, CDR2 SVGAGI. Regarding this clone: Its antigen is not known.

The sequence was collected from an adult in good health. The rearrangement joins TRBV6-5 to TRBJ1-2, with 7 bases fitting TRBD1. Material: peripheral blood, obtained on day 0 of AZD1222 vaccination. In nucleotides, the CDR3 is TGTGCCAGCAGTTACCTCCCGGGACAGAGATCCTATGGCTACACCTTC. Its translation is CASSYLPGQRSYGYTF.